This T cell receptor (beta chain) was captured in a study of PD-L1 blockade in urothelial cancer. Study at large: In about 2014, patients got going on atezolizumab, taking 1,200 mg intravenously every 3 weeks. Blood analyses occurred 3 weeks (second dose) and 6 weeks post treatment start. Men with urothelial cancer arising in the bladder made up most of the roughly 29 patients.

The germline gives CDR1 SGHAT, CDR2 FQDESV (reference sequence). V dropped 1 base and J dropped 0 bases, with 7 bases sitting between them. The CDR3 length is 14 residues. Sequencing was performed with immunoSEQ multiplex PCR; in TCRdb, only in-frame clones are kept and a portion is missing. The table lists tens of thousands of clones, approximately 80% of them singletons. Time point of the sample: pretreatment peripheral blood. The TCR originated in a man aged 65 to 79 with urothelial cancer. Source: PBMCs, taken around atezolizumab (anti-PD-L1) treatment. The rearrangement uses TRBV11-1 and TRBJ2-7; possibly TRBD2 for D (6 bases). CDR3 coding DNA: TGTGCCAGCAGCTTAGGGACTAACTCCTACGAGCAGTACTTC. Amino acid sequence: CASSLGTNSYEQYF.